Each of the 27 T cell receptor beta chains below was sequenced from the same sample in a study of blood T cell repertoires in COVID-19. The assay was immunoSEQ multiplex PCR, and TCRdb's table has in-frame clones only and misses some. The sample lists around 100,000 clones, about 85% occurring once. Sequencing used peripheral blood. Source of these receptors: a human donor in a cohort sampled during active COVID-19.

The chain has TRBV4-1 and TRBJ2-1; 14 nucleotides agree with TRBD2. CDR1 and CDR2 from the germline V gene are MGHRA and YSYEKL. The length of the CDR3 is 20 residues. J gave up 8 bases and V 4 bases, and 19 bases lay outside the gene matches. The CDR3 region is CASSRRSGLAGDLNADEQFF. In DNA form, the CDR3 reads TGCGCCAGCAGCCGTCGATCGGGACTAGCGGGAGATCTTAACGCGGATGAGCAGTTCTTC.

The chain links TRBV7-3 to TRBJ2-7; the match to TRBD2 covers 11 bases. Unmatched junction bases numbered 8, after V lost 7 bases and J lost 0 bases. The CDR3 is 16 amino acids. Germline assignment: CDR1 SGHTA and CDR2 FQGTGA. Written as DNA, the CDR3 is TGTGCCAGCACGGCTAGCGGGGGGATAGGCTCCTACGAGCAGTACTTC. It yields the protein CASTASGGIGSYEQYF.

The table lists this clone with a few counts. The CDR3 sequence: CASSPLTSGNTGELFF. CDR3 in DNA: TGTGCCAGCAGCCCACTAACTAGCGGCAACACCGGGGAGCTGTTTTTT. The V call is TRBV7-9, the J call TRBJ2-2; 8 bases are shared with TRBD2. CDR3 size: 16 residues. CDR1 and CDR2 (germline): SEHNR, FQNEAQ (reference sequence). Losses at the gene ends were 5 bases for V and 2 bases for J; bases not matched to a gene: 7.

The chain is built from TRBV14 and TRBJ1-1; TRBD1 matches 8 bases. CDR1 and CDR2 from the germline V gene are SGHDN and FVKESK. The CDR3 contains 16 residues. V trimming: 4 bases; J trimming: 3 bases; junction bases outside the gene matches: 10. CDR3 sequence: CASSLDLGQGDTEAFF. The DNA of the CDR3 is TGTGCCAGCAGCCTTGATCTCGGACAGGGAGACACTGAAGCTTTCTTT.

The V call is TRBV6-1, the J call TRBJ2-7; possible D gene TRBD2, 7 bases. The germline V gene encodes CDR1 MNHNS and CDR2 SASEGT. The CDR3 has 15 residues. V lost 2 bases and J lost 2, with 13 bases in between. The CDR3 DNA follows: TGTGCCAGCAGTGAATACCGGGGGGCCCCCTACGAGCAGTACTTC. Translating it yields CASSEYRGAPYEQYF.

The chain has TRBV4-2 and TRBJ1-3, with 8 bases matching TRBD1. With 3 bases clipped from V and 1 base from J, the junction kept 14 bases outside the gene matches. This CDR3 has 19 amino acids. Germline V gives CDR1 LGHNA, CDR2 YNFKEQ. The CDR3 bases are TGTGCCAGCAGCCATGCTGCCGGGACAGGAGAGATTTCTGGAAACACCATATATTTT. Amino acid sequence: CASSHAAGTGEISGNTIYF.

This rearrangement joins TRBV7-2 to TRBJ2-7; the match to TRBD2 covers 7 bases. The CDR3 runs to 15 residues. Trimming took 3 bases from V and 0 from J; bases not matched to a gene: 5. CDR1 is SGHTA, CDR2 FQGNSA, per germline. The CDR3 region is CASSLASGASYEQYF. CDR3 bases: TGTGCCAGCAGCTTGGCCAGCGGGGCCTCCTACGAGCAGTACTTC.

This rearrangement joins TRBV7-2 to TRBJ2-7, with 10 bases fitting TRBD1. Trimming at V came to 1 base and at J to 4 bases, leaving 10 bases not matched to a gene. The CDR3 length is 17 residues. From germline, CDR1 is SGHTA and CDR2 FQGNSA. The DNA for the CDR3 is TGTGCCAGCAGCTTAGGAGGGACAGGGGTGGCAGGGTACGAGCAGTACTTC. Its translation is CASSLGGTGVAGYEQYF.

V usage is TRBV5-1 and J usage is TRBJ1-1; possible D gene TRBD1, 5 bases. Germline CDR1 is SGHRS and CDR2 is YFSETQ. The CDR3 contains 13 residues. Trimming left V 4 bases short and J 1 base short, with 8 bases between. The CDR3 loop is CASSPQGNTEAFF. The DNA for the CDR3 is TGCGCCAGCAGCCCCCAGGGGAACACTGAAGCTTTCTTT.

The J gene is TRBJ1-2, the V gene TRBV19; 7 bases align to TRBD1. Trimming cost V 6 bases and J 4 bases; bases outside gene matches: 23. This CDR3 has 19 residues. CDR1 and CDR2 (germline): LNHDA, SQIVND (reference sequence). The CDR3 loop reads CASRINPLLKGAKGYGYTF. CDR3 nucleotide sequence: TGTGCCAGTAGAATTAATCCCCTTTTGAAGGGGGCAAAGGGCTATGGCTACACCTTC.

The chain combines TRBV9 with TRBJ2-5; 10 bases align to TRBD2. This CDR3 has 15 amino acids. CDR1 SGDLS and CDR2 YYNGEE come from the germline V gene. V trimming: 2 bases; J trimming: 5 bases; junction bases outside the gene matches: 6. As DNA, the CDR3 is TGTGCCAGCAGCGTCGGTGGACTAGCGGCTGAGACCCAGTACTTC. This codes for CASSVGGLAAETQYF.

This clone showed up just once. V usage is TRBV4-1 and J usage is TRBJ2-7; TRBD2 is a possible D gene (6 bases). The ends were cut back, 1 base at V and 2 bases at J, with 9 bases in the middle. The CDR3 is 14 amino acids. Germline V gives CDR1 MGHRA, CDR2 YSYEKL. Here the CDR3 reads CASSQAGGTYEQYF. The CDR3 DNA is TGCGCCAGCAGCCAAGCCGGCGGGACCTACGAGCAGTACTTC.

The rearrangement uses TRBV4-2 and TRBJ2-3, with D unresolved. The CDR3 is 12 residues long. CDR1 is LGHNA, CDR2 YNFKEQ, per germline. The V gene lost 4 bases and the J gene lost 3 bases, with 5 bases spanning the gap. CDR3 DNA sequence: TGTGCCAGCAGCCCACAAACAGATACGCAGTATTTT. Translating gives CASSPQTDTQYF.

The rearrangement joins TRBV5-6 to TRBJ1-1; D not certain. CDR3 size: 17 residues. The V and J ends lost 1 base and 1 base respectively, with 17 bases between them. The germline V gene has CDR1 SGHDT and CDR2 YYEEEE. The CDR3 DNA reads as TGTGCCAGCAGCTTGATTTCTTTTTGGCGGGAGAACACTGAAGCTTTCTTT. It specifies CASSLISFWRENTEAFF.

This clone appeared a few times. The V call is TRBV7-3, the J call TRBJ2-1; the D gene is possibly TRBD2 (6 bases). The length of the CDR3 is 16 residues. Trimming cost V 1 base and J 3 bases, with 13 bases left between them. The germline V gene has CDR1 SGHTA and CDR2 FQGTGA. The chain's CDR3 is CASSLNGGWDYNEQFF. The DNA of the CDR3 is TGTGCCAGCAGCTTAAATGGAGGGTGGGACTACAATGAGCAGTTCTTC. Filled out from reference TRBV7-3 and TRBJ2-1, the complete variable domain reads GAGVSQTPSNKVTEKGKYVELRCDPISGHTALYWYRQSLGQGPEFLIYFQGTGAADDSGLPNDRFFAVRPEGSVSTLKIQRTERGDSAVYLCASSLNGGWDYNEQFFGPGTRLTVL.

The chain has TRBV5-1 and TRBJ1-6, with TRBD1 matching 10 bases. CDR1 SGHRS and CDR2 YFSETQ come from the germline V gene. CDR3 length equals 15 residues. J gave up 9 bases and V 4 bases, and 7 bases lay outside the gene matches. CDR3 sequence reads: CASSATGGRGSPLHF. In DNA, the CDR3 is TGCGCCAGCAGCGCGACAGGGGGCAGGGGTTCACCCCTCCACTTT.

V is TRBV7-2 and J is TRBJ1-3, with D possibly matching TRBD1 (6 bases). The CDR3 has 13 residues. CDR1 is SGHTA and CDR2 is FQGNSA in the germline V gene. Trimming pared 5 bases from V and 4 bases from J, leaving 9 bases between. The CDR3 loop reads CASSRTVGNTIYF. CDR3 sequence (DNA): TGTGCCAGCAGCCGGACAGTGGGAAACACCATATATTTT.

This clone was observed a handful of times. The chain combines TRBV9 with TRBJ2-7; perhaps TRBD2 as D (7 bases). The germline gives CDR1 SGDLS, CDR2 YYNGEE. The ends were cut back, 4 bases at V and 2 bases at J, with 22 bases in the middle. This CDR3 is built from 17 residues. The CDR3 loop reads CASSPAPGREGAYEQYF. The CDR3 coding sequence is TGTGCCAGCAGCCCCGCCCCAGGGAGGGAGGGGGCCTACGAGCAGTACTTC.

V is TRBV10-3 and J is TRBJ2-2, with D hard to call. V lost 1 base, J lost 3 bases, and 6 bases lay in between. This CDR3 spans 14 amino acids. Germline values: CDR1 ENHRY, CDR2 SYGVKD. The CDR3 sequence: CAISEYSDTGELFF. CDR3 coding DNA: TGTGCCATCAGTGAGTACTCCGACACCGGGGAGCTGTTTTTT.

At least ten counts were recorded for this clone. V is TRBV19 and J is TRBJ1-2; a possible D gene is TRBD1 (5 bases). Germline values: CDR1 LNHDA, CDR2 SQIVND (reference sequence). The V end lost 5 bases, the J end lost 4 bases, and 14 bases lay between the germline ends. The CDR3 contains 14 residues. CDR3 sequence: CASSWRGPLYGYTF. The CDR3 nucleotides are TGTGCCAGTAGTTGGCGGGGACCTCTCTATGGCTACACCTTC. Full variable domain (outside the CDR3, taken from reference TRBV19 and TRBJ1-2): DGGITQSPKYLFRKEGQNVTLSCEQNLNHDAMYWYRQDPGQGLRLIYYSQIVNDFQKGDIAEGYSVSREKKESFPLTVTSAQKNPTAFYLCASSWRGPLYGYTFGSGTRLTVV.

This clone appeared a single time. The V call is TRBV12-3 or TRBV12-4, the J call TRBJ2-2; D unresolved. The CDR3 contains 12 residues. V shed 8 bases and J shed 1 base, with 5 bases lying between them. CDR3 DNA: TGTGCCAGCCTCCGGAACACCGGGGAGCTGTTTTTT. Residues: CASLRNTGELFF.

CDR3 in amino acids: CASSSTSGAYNEQFF. In DNA form, the CDR3 reads TGTGCCAGCAGCTCGACTAGCGGGGCGTACAATGAGCAGTTCTTC. This sequence joins TRBV9 and TRBJ2-1, with 11 bases that match TRBD2. Looked up from germline, CDR1 is SGDLS and CDR2 is YYNGEE. J lost 4 bases, V lost 4 bases, and 4 bases had no gene match. The length of the CDR3 is 15 residues.

The V gene is TRBV2, the J gene TRBJ1-1, with D possibly TRBD1 on 6 matching bases. The CDR3 length is 13 residues. V was cut by 8 bases and J by 4 bases, with 14 bases left in between. CDR1 is SNHLY and CDR2 is FYNNEI in the germline V gene. DNA for the CDR3: TGTGCCAGCGTAGCAGGGGTCGGCACTGAAGCTTTCTTT. Amino acid sequence: CASVAGVGTEAFF. The variable domain in full, completed from reference TRBV2 and TRBJ1-1, reads EPEVTQTPSHQVTQMGQEVILRCVPISNHLYFYWYRQILGQKVEFLVSFYNNEISEKSEIFDDQFSVERPDGSNFTLKIRSTKLEDSAMYFCASVAGVGTEAFFGQGTRLTVV.

The sample holds one count of this clone. This chain uses TRBV28 with TRBJ1-6; D ambiguous. Trimming stripped 6 bases from V and 8 bases from J, with 8 bases between. Germline CDR1 reads MDHEN; CDR2 reads SYDVKM. The length of the CDR3 is 12 residues. This CDR3 is CASSREYSPLHF. The CDR3 region has the DNA TGTGCCAGCAGCCGCGAATATTCACCCCTCCACTTT.

In its sample, this clone was seen a few times. V is TRBV7-9 and J is TRBJ2-1; 7 bases are a match to TRBD2. The CDR3 totals 16 residues. With V trimmed by 5 bases and J by 0 bases, 7 bases remained unmatched. CDR1 SEHNR and CDR2 FQNEAQ come from the germline V gene (reference sequence). The CDR3 sequence is CASSPSGGSSYNEQFF. The CDR3 DNA sequence: TGTGCCAGCAGCCCCTCGGGCGGGAGCTCCTACAATGAGCAGTTCTTC.

This clone was seen a single time. CDR3: CASSFQGANGYTF. The CDR3 DNA follows: TGTGCCAGCAGCTTTCAGGGGGCAAATGGCTACACCTTC. The chain is built from TRBV5-5 and TRBJ1-2; 8 nucleotides agree with TRBD1. CDR3 size: 13 residues. Germline loops: CDR1 SGHKS, CDR2 YYEKEE (reference sequence). The ends lost 2 bases at V and 6 bases at J; junction bases unmatched: 3.

This clone was seen more than once but under ten times. The chain carries TRBV4-2 and TRBJ1-3; D might be TRBD1 (5 bases). In germline, CDR1 is LGHNA, CDR2 YNFKEQ. This CDR3 spans 15 amino acids. Trimming pared 4 bases from V and 1 base from J, leaving 11 bases between. CDR3 sequence: CASSPATESGNTIYF. DNA for the CDR3: TGTGCCAGCAGCCCCGCGACAGAATCTGGAAACACCATATATTTT.